The 18 T cell receptor beta chains in this list originate from one sample, sequenced in a study of response to subunit inactivated influenza vaccine. MiXCR, run by TCRdb on the RT-PCR reads, gives a single entry per CDR3 protein. The sample holds over 400,000 distinct CDR3 sequences, around 9.9% seen once. This material consisted of PBMCs from blood, taken roughly 46 days after vaccination. The source is a man aged 50-60 years who received an inactivated influenza vaccine.

The chain has TRBV20-1 and TRBJ2-2, with TRBD1 matching 9 bases. The CDR3 length is 14 residues. The J segment lost 3 bases and the V segment lost 5 bases, leaving 4 bases of the junction unmatched. CDR1 is DFQATT and CDR2 is SNEGSKA in the germline V gene (reference sequence). CDR3 amino acids: CSADRGRDTGELFF. In DNA form, the CDR3 reads TGCAGTGCTGACAGGGGGAGAGACACCGGGGAGCTGTTTTTT.

This clonotype was counted only a few times. The chain uses TRBV7-8 and TRBJ1-5; 9 bases line up with TRBD1. The length of the CDR3 is 16 residues. The J segment lost 4 bases and the V segment lost 3 bases, leaving 7 bases of the junction unmatched. From germline, CDR1 is SGHVS and CDR2 FQNEAQ. CDR3: CASSFAPGQGNQPQHF. Here the CDR3 DNA reads TGTGCCAGCAGCTTCGCCCCGGGACAGGGTAATCAGCCCCAGCATTTT.

V gene TRBV6-2 or TRBV6-3 combines with J gene TRBJ2-7, with D unresolved. Germline CDR1 and CDR2: MNHEY and SVGEGT. The ends were cut back, 2 bases at V and 3 bases at J, with 11 bases in the middle. The CDR3 sequence is 14 residues long. Here the CDR3 reads CASSYRTYSYEQYF. The CDR3 DNA reads TGTGCCAGCAGTTACCGAACCTACAGCTACGAGCAGTACTTC.

This clonotype was observed once. The chain carries TRBV7-2 and TRBJ2-3; TRBD2 matches 7 bases. The CDR3 runs to 15 residues. V trimming: 5 bases; J trimming: 1 base; junction bases outside the gene matches: 6. Germline assignment: CDR1 SGHTA and CDR2 FQGNSA. CDR3 DNA: TGTGCCAGCAGCCCGGGACTAACCCGCACAGATACGCAGTATTTT. This gives the protein CASSPGLTRTDTQYF. Based on the CDR3 plus reference TRBV7-2 and TRBJ2-3, the full variable domain is GAGVSQSPSNKVTEKGKDVELRCDPISGHTALYWYRQSLGQGLEFLIYFQGNSAPDKSGLPSDRFSAERTGGSVSTLTIQRTQQEDSAVYLCASSPGLTRTDTQYFGPGTRLTVL.

This clonotype was recorded at least ten times. The chain is built from TRBV6-1 and TRBJ1-2; D uncertain. The germline V gene has CDR1 MNHNS and CDR2 SASEGT. This CDR3 contains 13 residues. The V end lost 2 bases, the J end lost 2 bases, and 6 bases lay between the germline ends. CDR3 coding DNA: TGTGCCAGCAGTGAACAAGCAAACTATGGCTACACCTTC. Protein product: CASSEQANYGYTF.

There are a few counts of this clonotype. The genes are TRBV5-1 and TRBJ1-4; maybe TRBD1 (5 bases). The germline V and J ends were trimmed by 5 bases and 5 bases, with 16 bases remaining between them. Germline V gene data show CDR1 as SGHRS and CDR2 as YFSETQ. The CDR3 contains 15 residues. The CDR3 bases are TGCGCCAGCAGGGGCGGGGGACTCACAAATGAAAAACTGTTTTTT. Its protein product is CASRGGGLTNEKLFF.

This clonotype was counted at least ten times. The chain has TRBV20-1 and TRBJ2-2; TRBD1 aligns across 11 bases. V was pared by 4 bases and J by 4 bases, with 14 bases of the junction left unmatched. Germline V gene lookup returns CDR1 DFQATT and CDR2 SNEGSKA (reference sequence). The CDR3 is 18 residues long. The CDR3 spells CSAKYPSGQGAGTGELFF. The CDR3 nucleotides are TGCAGTGCTAAATATCCTTCAGGACAGGGGGCGGGCACCGGGGAGCTGTTTTTT.

This clonotype came up once. This sequence joins TRBV24-1 and TRBJ2-2; 11 bases are a match to TRBD1. This CDR3 contains 21 residues. CDR1 KGHDR and CDR2 SFDVKD come from the germline V gene. V lost 1 base, J lost 7 bases, and 19 bases stayed unmatched. The CDR3: CATSDLTPPRTDRGHHGELFF. CDR3 sequence (DNA): TGTGCCACCAGTGATTTAACACCCCCAAGGACGGACAGGGGGCATCACGGGGAGCTGTTTTTT.

The CDR3 DNA sequence: TGTGCCAGCAGTGTCAACAGGGGGAGCACCGGGGAGCTGTTTTTT. Translated: CASSVNRGSTGELFF. The chain recombines TRBV12-3 or TRBV12-4 with TRBJ2-2, with 8 nucleotides matching TRBD1. Trimming cost V 5 bases and J 4 bases; bases outside gene matches: 6. The CDR3 is 15 residues long.

The table lists this clonotype with a few counts. This chain uses TRBV9 with TRBJ2-7, with D uncertain. CDR1 is SGDLS and CDR2 is YYNGEE in the germline V gene. The CDR3 covers 15 residues. V dropped 2 bases and J dropped 0 bases, with 12 bases sitting between them. CDR3 coding DNA: TGTGCCAGCAGCGTTGGTGGCGCGGCCTCCTACGAGCAGTACTTC. Translation gives CASSVGGAASYEQYF.

The gene calls are TRBV5-1 and TRBJ2-1; 8 bases align to TRBD1. This CDR3 has 14 amino acids. After removal of 4 bases from V and 7 bases from J, the junction contained 7 bases not matched to a gene. Looked up from germline, CDR1 is SGHRS and CDR2 is YFSETQ. CDR3 nucleotide sequence: TGCGCCAGCAGCAGCCACAGGGGGGAGAATGAGCAGTTCTTC. This sequence encodes CASSSHRGENEQFF.

This clonotype was counted ten times or more. The chain couples TRBV12-3 or TRBV12-4 to TRBJ2-1, with TRBD2 identical over 13 bases. The CDR3 sequence is 20 residues long. After removal of 5 bases from V and 0 bases from J, the junction contained 13 bases not matched to a gene. The DNA of the CDR3 is TGTGCCAGCAGTCACCCCGGACTAGCGGGGGCCTCAAGCTCCTACAATGAGCAGTTCTTC. It yields the protein CASSHPGLAGASSSYNEQFF.

This clonotype has a handful of counts. This chain connects TRBV20-1 to TRBJ2-5; D is undetermined. Between the trimmed V and J ends, which lost 1 base and 4 bases, there was a span of 25 bases. This CDR3 spans 18 amino acids. Looked up from germline, CDR1 is DFQATT and CDR2 is SNEGSKA (reference sequence). Written as DNA, the CDR3 is TGCAGTGCTAGAGGGGCCCTAGATCCGATGATGATCGGAGAGACCCAGTACTTC. This codes for CSARGALDPMMIGETQYF.

This clonotype was observed a handful of times. The chain combines TRBV7-9 with TRBJ2-3; TRBD1 agrees at 9 bases. J was trimmed by 5 bases and V by 6 bases; bases with no gene match: 15. Germline V gene lookup returns CDR1 SEHNR and CDR2 FQNEAQ (reference sequence). CDR3 length: 17 amino acids. In DNA, the CDR3 is TGTGCCAGCAGTCATGGTCGCCGGGACAGGGCAGTAGATACGCAGTATTTT. It encodes CASSHGRRDRAVDTQYF.

The V and J genes are TRBV20-1 and TRBJ2-7; 7 bases agree with TRBD2. Germline loops: CDR1 DFQATT, CDR2 SNEGSKA (reference sequence). V shed 1 base and J 0 bases; nucleotides not matched to a gene: 12. The CDR3 is 17 residues long. CDR3 sequence reads: CSARGLSGAGISYEQYF. For the CDR3, the DNA is TGCAGTGCTAGAGGTCTCAGCGGGGCGGGGATCTCCTACGAGCAGTACTTC.

CDR3 region: CASSIGTPYEQYF. CDR3 DNA sequence: TGTGCCAGCAGCATTGGGACCCCCTACGAGCAGTACTTC. The J gene is TRBJ2-7, the V gene TRBV7-3; D might be TRBD1 or TRBD2, each matching 5 bases. Per germline, CDR1 SGHTA and CDR2 FQGTGA. CDR3 length: 13 residues. Trimming stripped 5 bases from V and 2 bases from J, with 10 bases between.

This clonotype has more than one count but fewer than ten. The rearrangement uses TRBV12-3 or TRBV12-4 and TRBJ1-1, with D uncertain. The CDR3 contains 12 residues. The ends were cut back, 2 bases at V and 6 bases at J, with 7 bases in the middle. CDR3 sequence reads: CASSLFFPEAFF. The CDR3 DNA reads as TGTGCCAGCAGTTTATTTTTTCCTGAAGCTTTCTTT.

The genes are TRBV19 and TRBJ1-5; D unresolved. Germline V gives CDR1 LNHDA, CDR2 SQIVND (reference sequence). Trimming removed 7 bases at V and 6 bases at J, with 13 bases between. There are 13 residues in the CDR3. CDR3 sequence: CASKPVDAQPQHF. DNA for the CDR3: TGTGCCAGTAAACCCGTTGACGCTCAGCCCCAGCATTTT.